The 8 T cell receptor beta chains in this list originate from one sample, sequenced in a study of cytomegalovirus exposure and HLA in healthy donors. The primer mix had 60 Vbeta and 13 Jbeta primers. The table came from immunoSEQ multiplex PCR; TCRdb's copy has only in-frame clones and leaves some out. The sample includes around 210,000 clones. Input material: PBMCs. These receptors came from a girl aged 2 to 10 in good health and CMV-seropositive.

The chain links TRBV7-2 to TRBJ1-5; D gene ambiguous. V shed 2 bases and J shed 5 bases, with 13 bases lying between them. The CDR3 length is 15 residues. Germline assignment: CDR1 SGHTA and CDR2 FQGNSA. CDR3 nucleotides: TGTGCCAGCAGCTTATTCGCAGGAGGCCATCAGCCCCAGCATTTT. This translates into CASSLFAGGHQPQHF.

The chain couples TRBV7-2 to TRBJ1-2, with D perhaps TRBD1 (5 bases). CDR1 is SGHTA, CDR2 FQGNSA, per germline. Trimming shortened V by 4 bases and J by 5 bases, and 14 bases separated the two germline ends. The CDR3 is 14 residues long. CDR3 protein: CASSSYPAGYGYTF. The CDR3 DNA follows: TGTGCCAGCAGCTCGTACCCGGCAGGGTATGGCTACACCTTC.

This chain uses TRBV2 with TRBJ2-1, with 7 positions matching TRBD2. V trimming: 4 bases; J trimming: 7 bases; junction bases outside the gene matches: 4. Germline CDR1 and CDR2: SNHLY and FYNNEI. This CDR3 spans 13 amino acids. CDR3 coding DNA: TGTGCCAGCAGTGGGGACTATAGAAATGAGCAGTTCTTC. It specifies CASSGDYRNEQFF.

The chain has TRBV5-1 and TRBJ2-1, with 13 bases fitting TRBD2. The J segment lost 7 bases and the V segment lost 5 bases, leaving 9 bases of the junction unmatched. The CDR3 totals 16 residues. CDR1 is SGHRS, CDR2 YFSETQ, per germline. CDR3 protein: CASRPQLAGGPNEQFF. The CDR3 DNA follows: TGCGCCAGCAGACCGCAACTAGCGGGAGGGCCGAATGAGCAGTTCTTC.

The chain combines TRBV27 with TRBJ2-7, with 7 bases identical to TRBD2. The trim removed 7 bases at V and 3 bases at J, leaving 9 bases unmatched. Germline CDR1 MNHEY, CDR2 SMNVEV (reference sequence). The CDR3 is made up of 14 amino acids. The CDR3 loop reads CASKGGSFGYEQYF. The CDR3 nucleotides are TGTGCCAGCAAAGGCGGGAGTTTTGGCTACGAGCAGTACTTC.

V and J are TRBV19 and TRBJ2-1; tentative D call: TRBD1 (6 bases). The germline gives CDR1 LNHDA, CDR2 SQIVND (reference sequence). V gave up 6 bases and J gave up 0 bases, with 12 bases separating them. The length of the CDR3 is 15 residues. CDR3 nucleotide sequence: TGTGCCAGTAGGCGTACAGGGTTCTCCTACAATGAGCAGTTCTTC. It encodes CASRRTGFSYNEQFF.

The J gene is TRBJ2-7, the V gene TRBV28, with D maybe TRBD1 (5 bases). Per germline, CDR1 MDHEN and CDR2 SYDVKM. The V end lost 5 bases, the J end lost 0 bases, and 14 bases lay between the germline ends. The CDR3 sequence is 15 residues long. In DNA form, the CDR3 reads TGTGCCAGCAGTCGACTGGATACAGGCTCCTACGAGCAGTACTTC. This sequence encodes CASSRLDTGSYEQYF.

The CDR3 protein is CASSSGGGQPQYF. Written as DNA, the CDR3 is TGTGCCAGCAGTTCGGGGGGGGGACAGCCCCAGTACTTC. This chain joins TRBV6-5 and TRBJ2-5, with TRBD2 as a possible D gene (8 bases). V was trimmed by 4 bases and J by 9 bases, leaving 15 bases between them. Germline loops: CDR1 MNHEY, CDR2 SVGAGI. The CDR3 loop spans 13 amino acids.